This T cell receptor beta chain comes out of a study of cytomegalovirus exposure and HLA in healthy donors. Per the germline V gene, CDR1 is SGHDT and CDR2 is YYEEEE. V lost 4 bases, J lost 2 bases, and 9 bases stayed unmatched. This CDR3 is built from 15 residues. The repertoire was sequenced with immunoSEQ multiplex PCR; TCRdb's copy has only in-frame clones and lacks some. This sample yields around 150,000 clones, of which about 90% are seen a single time; 3% belongs to the top ten. The rearrangement joins TRBV5-6 to TRBJ2-7, with 7 bases lining up with TRBD1. This TCR was sampled from a woman younger than 30 in good health and CMV-seropositive. Source material: PBMCs. CDR3 coding DNA: TGTGCCAGCAGCCCTAGGACAGGAGGTACCTACGAGCAGTACTTC. Amino acids: CASSPRTGGTYEQYF.